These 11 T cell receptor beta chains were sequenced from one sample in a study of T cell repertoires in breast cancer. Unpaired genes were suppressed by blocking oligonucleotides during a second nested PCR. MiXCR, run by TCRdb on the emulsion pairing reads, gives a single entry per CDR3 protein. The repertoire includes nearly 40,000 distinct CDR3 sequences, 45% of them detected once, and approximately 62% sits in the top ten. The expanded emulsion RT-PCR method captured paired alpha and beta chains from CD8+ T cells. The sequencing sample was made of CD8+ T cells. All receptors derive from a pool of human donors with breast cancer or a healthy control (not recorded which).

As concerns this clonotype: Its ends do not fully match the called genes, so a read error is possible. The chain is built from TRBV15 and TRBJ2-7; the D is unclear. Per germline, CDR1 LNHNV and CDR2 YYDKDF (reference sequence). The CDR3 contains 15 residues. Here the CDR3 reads CVTSRDYISTYGQYF. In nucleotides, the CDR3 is TGTGTCACCAGCAGAGATTACATTAGCACCTACGGGCAGTACTTC.

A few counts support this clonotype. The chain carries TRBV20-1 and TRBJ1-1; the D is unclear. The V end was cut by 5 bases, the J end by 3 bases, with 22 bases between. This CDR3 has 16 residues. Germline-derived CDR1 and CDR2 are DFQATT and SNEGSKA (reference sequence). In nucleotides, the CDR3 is TGCAGTGCTCTTGGGGTTTCGGGGAGGCTAGACACTGAAGCTTTCTTT. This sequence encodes CSALGVSGRLDTEAFF.

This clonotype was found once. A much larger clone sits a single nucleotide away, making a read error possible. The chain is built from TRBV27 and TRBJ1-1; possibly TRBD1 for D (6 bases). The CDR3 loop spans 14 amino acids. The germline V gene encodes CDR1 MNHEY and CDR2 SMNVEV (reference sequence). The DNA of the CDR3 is TGTGCCAGCAGTCCATCGGGACCAACTATGGGGGCTTCCTTT. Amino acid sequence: CASSPSGPTMGASF.

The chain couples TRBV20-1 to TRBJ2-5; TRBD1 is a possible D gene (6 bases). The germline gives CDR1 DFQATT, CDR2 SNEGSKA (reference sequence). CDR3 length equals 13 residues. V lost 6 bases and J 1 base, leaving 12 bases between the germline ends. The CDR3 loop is CSAPGRGQETQYF. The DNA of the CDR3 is TGCAGTGCCCCCGGCAGGGGCCAAGAGACCCAGTACTTC.

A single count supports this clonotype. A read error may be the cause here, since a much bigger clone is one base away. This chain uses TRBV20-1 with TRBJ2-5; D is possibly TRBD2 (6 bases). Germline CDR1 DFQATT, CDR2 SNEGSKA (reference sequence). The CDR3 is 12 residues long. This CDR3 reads CGALLAQETQYF. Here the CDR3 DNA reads TGCGGTGCCCTACTAGCCCAAGAGACCCAGTACTTC.

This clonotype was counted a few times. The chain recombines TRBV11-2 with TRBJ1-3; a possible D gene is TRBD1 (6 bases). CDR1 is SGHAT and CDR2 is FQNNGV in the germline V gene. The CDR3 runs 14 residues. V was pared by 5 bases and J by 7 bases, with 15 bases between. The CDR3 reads CASSPTGLGNTIYF. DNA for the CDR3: TGTGCCAGCAGCCCGACAGGCTTGGGGAACACCATATATTTT.

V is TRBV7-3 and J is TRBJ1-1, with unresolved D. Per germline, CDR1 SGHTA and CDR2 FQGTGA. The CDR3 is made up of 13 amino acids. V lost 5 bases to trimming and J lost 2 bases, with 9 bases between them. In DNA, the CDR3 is TGTGCCAGCAGCCTCATGCCTAACACTGAAGCTTTCTTT. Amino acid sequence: CASSLMPNTEAFF.

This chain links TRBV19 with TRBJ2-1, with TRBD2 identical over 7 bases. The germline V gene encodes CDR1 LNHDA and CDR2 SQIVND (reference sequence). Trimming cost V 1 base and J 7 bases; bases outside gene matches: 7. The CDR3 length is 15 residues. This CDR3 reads CASSIGAWRENEQFF. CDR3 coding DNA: TGTGCCAGTAGTATAGGGGCGTGGCGGGAGAATGAGCAGTTCTTC.

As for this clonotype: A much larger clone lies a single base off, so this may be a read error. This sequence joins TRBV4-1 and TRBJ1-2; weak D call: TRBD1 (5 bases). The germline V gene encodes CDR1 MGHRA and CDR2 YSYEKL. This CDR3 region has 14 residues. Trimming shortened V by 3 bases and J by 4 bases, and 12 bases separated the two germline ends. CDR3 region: CASSHLQTAYGYTF. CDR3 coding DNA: TGCGCCAGCAGCCACCTCCAGACAGCCTATGGCTACACCTTC.

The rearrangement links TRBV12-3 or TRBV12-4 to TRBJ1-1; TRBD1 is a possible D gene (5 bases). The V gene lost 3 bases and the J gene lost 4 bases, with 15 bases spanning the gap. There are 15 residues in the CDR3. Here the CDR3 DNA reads TGTGCCAGCAGTTTCTTTCAGGGTCGGGGCACTGAAGCTTTCTTT. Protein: CASSFFQGRGTEAFF.

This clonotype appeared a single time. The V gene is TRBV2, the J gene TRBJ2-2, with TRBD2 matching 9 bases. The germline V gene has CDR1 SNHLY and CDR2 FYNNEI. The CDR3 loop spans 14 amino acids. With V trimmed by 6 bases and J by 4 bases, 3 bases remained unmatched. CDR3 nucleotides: TGTGCCAGCAGGCGGGGGGGAGGCACCGGGGAGCTGTTTTTT. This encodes CASRRGGGTGELFF. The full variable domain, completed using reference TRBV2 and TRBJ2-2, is EPEVTQTPSHQVTQMGQEVILRCVPISNHLYFYWYRQILGQKVEFLVSFYNNEISEKSEIFDDQFSVERPDGSNFTLKIRSTKLEDSAMYFCASRRGGGTGELFFGEGSRLTVL.